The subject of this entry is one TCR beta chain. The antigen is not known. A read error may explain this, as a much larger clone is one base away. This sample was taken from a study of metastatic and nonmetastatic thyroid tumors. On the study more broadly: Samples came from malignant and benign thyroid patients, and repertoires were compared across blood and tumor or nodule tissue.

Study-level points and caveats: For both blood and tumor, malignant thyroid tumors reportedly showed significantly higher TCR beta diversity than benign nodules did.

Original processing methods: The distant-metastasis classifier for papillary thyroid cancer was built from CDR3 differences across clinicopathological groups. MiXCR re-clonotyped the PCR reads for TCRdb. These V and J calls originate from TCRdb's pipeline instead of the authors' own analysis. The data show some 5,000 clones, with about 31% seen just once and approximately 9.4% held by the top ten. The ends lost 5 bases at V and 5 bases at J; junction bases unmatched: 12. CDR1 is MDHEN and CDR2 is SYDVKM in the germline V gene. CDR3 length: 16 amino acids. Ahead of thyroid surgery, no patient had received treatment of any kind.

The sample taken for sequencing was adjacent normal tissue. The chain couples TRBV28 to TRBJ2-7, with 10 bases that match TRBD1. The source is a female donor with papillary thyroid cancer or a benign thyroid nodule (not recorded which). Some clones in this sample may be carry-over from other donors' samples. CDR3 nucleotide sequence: TGTGCCAGCAGTACCCAATCCGGGACAGGGGTCGACGAGCAGTACTTC. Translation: CASSTQSGTGVDEQYF. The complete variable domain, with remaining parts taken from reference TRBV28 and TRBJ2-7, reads DVKVTQSSRYLVKRTGEKVFLECVQDMDHENMFWYRQDPGLGLRLIYFSYDVKMKEKGDIPEGYSVSREKKERFSLILESASTNQTSMYLCASSTQSGTGVDEQYFGPGTRLTVT.